This TCR beta chain is from a study of T cells in localized non-small cell lung cancer (TCRdb year 2020). A note on the overall study: T cell repertoires of 200 to 250 early-stage NSCLC patients were analyzed, with tumors being compared against uninvolved tumor-adjacent lungs. NSCLC patients had a mean age of roughly 69 years, and approximately 140 were male and about 98 female. The cohort consisted of around 250 treatment-naive NSCLC patients whose localized lung tumors had been resected.

This clone showed up just a few times. Its antigen is still unknown. Nothing much larger sits one base from this clone, and base qualities are not available. At diagnosis, peripheral blood, uninvolved tumor-adjacent lung and tumor were collected and were preserved as a mix of fresh-frozen and FFPE material. For TCR repertoire profiling, blood samples were analyzed as peripheral blood mononuclear cells. TCR beta CDR3 regions were sequenced from DNA using the immunoSEQ Assay. Per the source publication's procedure: T cell density was computed as TCR beta template counts normalized to usable DNA estimated by amplifying housekeeping genes. Using the preseqR package, richness was estimated by extrapolating to 120,000 templates for tissue samples and 400,000 templates for PBMC samples. Clonality was defined as one minus Pielou's evenness. To identify tissue-enriched TCRs, differential abundance testing was run on productive amino-acid clonotypes with a minimum total count of 5 and an alpha of 0.1. The Jaccard Index and the Morisita Overlap Index were used to quantify repertoire overlap between compartments. TCR beta CDR3s were clustered by GLIPH together with public tetramer-defined viral CDR3s, and at least three viral sequences plus V-gene enrichment were required for viral motifs. The table was pulled from immuneACCESS by TCRdb, which kept in-frame rearrangements only. Such tables lose some clones; where checked, under half of the loss comes from unresolved V genes, and the rest has no known cause. V and J calls and clone size are given by that table; D and trimming were obtained from the DNA. The sample data list around 18,000 clones, and about 83% of these were observed just once. The top ten clonotypes cover about 25% of the sample.

CDR1 and CDR2 are read off the germline V gene (reference sequence) as SEHNR and FQNEAQ. The CDR3 starts with the cysteine, ends with the phenylalanine, and has 13 residues. CDR3 DNA is the only sequence kept; it has 39 bases, read in frame from the first base. Cut back by 1 base and 5 bases, the V and J ends lie 6 bases apart. What the research found in general, with its limitations: A median of roughly 60 of the top 100 tumor clones were detected in paired uninvolved adjacent lung, and about 29 of these tumor clones were also found among the top 100 clones of the paired uninvolved adjacent lung. Because multi-region tumor sequencing was not done, intratumor heterogeneity could not be ruled out. Longer overall survival was associated with higher T cell density in blood, whereas shorter survival was associated with higher clonality in adjacent lung. Because the study design was exploratory, TCR variables were selected using unadjusted p-values without false-discovery rate correction. Uninvolved tumor-adjacent lung showed the highest T cell clonality, higher than tumor, which suggests more focused antigenic responses in the uninvolved tumor-adjacent lung.

This TCR came from a female donor older than 55 with stage I lung adenocarcinoma. This sequence uses TRBV7-9 and TRBJ1-5; the D gene assignment is ambiguous. The sample in question was peripheral blood, obtained before any cancer treatment. The CDR3 protein: CASSLEVDQPQHF. The DNA is TGTGCCAGCAGCTTAGAAGTGGATCAGCCCCAGCATTTT.